This TCR beta chain was sequenced for a study of response to subunit inactivated influenza vaccine. Study findings and constraints: Each seasonal influenza vaccination, the authors suggested, recruits few new T cells.

Deletions cut 6 bases from V and 2 bases from J, with 16 bases between. The CDR3 is 14 amino acids. Per the germline V gene, CDR1 is DFQATT and CDR2 is SNEGSKA (reference sequence). In TCRdb, the RT-PCR reads were re-called with MiXCR into one record per CDR3 protein. The table shows around 480,000 distinct CDR3 sequences, with 15% to 20% occurring only once. This clonotype was seen only a few times. Its target is not known. The rearrangement joins TRBV20-1 to TRBJ1-2; D not certain. The sample in question was CD4+ T cells sorted from PBMCs, obtained roughly 24 months after vaccination. The TCR was taken from a man in his fifties or sixties who received an inactivated influenza vaccine. The CDR3 DNA follows: TGCAGTGCCCCAAGATCGGGAAGGAACTATGGCTACACCTTC. Residues: CSAPRSGRNYGYTF.